Listed here are 30 T cell receptor beta chains from one sample, sequenced in a study of beta chain features in type 1 diabetes. The whole isolated RNA underwent reverse transcription, so sequencing captured expressed TCRB transcripts. Sequencing was performed with immunoSEQ multiplex PCR; in TCRdb, only in-frame clones are kept and a portion is missing. Of roughly 290,000 clones listed, 8% were seen once; the top ten hold approximately 0.99%. Specimen: central memory CD4+ T cells from blood. The receptors were gathered from a woman aged 18-30 years in good health.

This clone was detected only a few times. The chain combines TRBV14 with TRBJ1-1; TRBD1 agrees at 9 bases. The J segment lost 4 bases and the V segment lost 4 bases, leaving 7 bases of the junction unmatched. Germline V CDR1 and CDR2: SGHDN, FVKESK. The CDR3 runs to 15 residues. CDR3 loop: CASSLPRDRATEAFF. CDR3 nucleotides: TGTGCCAGCAGCCTCCCTCGGGACAGGGCCACTGAAGCTTTCTTT.

This clone was detected only a few times. In the same sample, other DNA sequences code for this CDR3. J is TRBJ1-1 and V is TRBV7-2; D ambiguous. The CDR3 extends over 13 amino acids. Trimming left V 5 bases short and J 1 base short, with 8 bases between. Germline-derived CDR1 and CDR2 are SGHTA and FQGNSA. CDR3: CASSLQGNTEAFF. DNA of the CDR3: TGTGCCAGCAGCCTTCAAGGGAACACTGAAGCTTTCTTT.

This chain connects TRBV10-3 to TRBJ2-1; D might be TRBD1 or TRBD2, each matching 5 bases. CDR3 length equals 16 residues. V lost 6 bases and J 7 bases, leaving 22 bases between the germline ends. Germline V gene lookup returns CDR1 ENHRY and CDR2 SYGVKD. The CDR3 DNA reads as TGTGCCATCAGCCCATCCGGGACCCTGTCTTTTAATGAGCAGTTCTTC. This gives the protein CAISPSGTLSFNEQFF.

The table lists this clone with a few counts. The same CDR3 can be traced to other DNA sequences in this sample. The V and J genes are TRBV7-9 and TRBJ1-3; 7 bases fit TRBD1. V shed 5 bases, J shed 7 bases, and the junction held 8 bases outside the gene matches. CDR1 is SEHNR and CDR2 is FQNEAQ in the germline V gene (reference sequence). The CDR3 runs to 14 residues. The CDR3 spells CASSPDRVGNTIYF. The CDR3 region has the DNA TGTGCCAGCAGCCCTGACAGGGTCGGGAACACCATATATTTT. Complete variable domain (other parts from reference TRBV7-9 and TRBJ1-3): DTGVSQNPRHKITKRGQNVTFRCDPISEHNRLYWYRQTLGQGPEFLTYFQNEAQLEKSRLLSDRFSAERPKGSFSTLEIQRTEQGDSAMYLCASSPDRVGNTIYFGEGSWLTVV.

This clone has a handful of counts. This rearrangement joins TRBV15 to TRBJ2-5, with 7 bases fitting TRBD1. V was pared by 1 base and J by 5 bases, with 4 bases of the junction left unmatched. The CDR3 is made up of 14 amino acids. Germline V lookup: CDR1 LNHNV, CDR2 YYDKDF (reference sequence). In nucleotides, the CDR3 is TGTGCCACCAGCAGAGTGGGACAGAGGGAGACCCAGTACTTC. It is translated as CATSRVGQRETQYF.

This clone has a handful of counts. Other nucleotide sequences in the sample specify the same CDR3. The chain uses TRBV9 and TRBJ2-3, with D perhaps matching TRBD1 (6 bases). The CDR3 extends over 15 amino acids. Germline V lookup: CDR1 SGDLS, CDR2 YYNGEE. The V end was cut by 0 bases, the J end by 1 base, with 9 bases between. CDR3 in amino acids: CASSVEQGRTDTQYF. The CDR3 nucleotides are TGTGCCAGCAGCGTAGAGCAGGGGCGCACAGATACGCAGTATTTT. The whole variable domain, remainder taken from reference TRBV9 and TRBJ2-3, is DSGVTQTPKHLITATGQRVTLRCSPRSGDLSVYWYQQSLDQGLQFLIQYYNGEERAKGNILERFSAQQFPDLHSELNLSSLELGDSALYFCASSVEQGRTDTQYFGPGTRLTVL.

A few counts support this clone. The same CDR3 also results from other DNA sequences found in this sample. CDR3 region: CASSPPGETQYF. CDR3 sequence (DNA): TGTGCCAGCTCACCCCCCGGGGAGACCCAGTACTTC. This chain joins TRBV18 and TRBJ2-5; no definite D call. CDR1 is KGHSH and CDR2 is LQKENI in the germline V gene. The CDR3 runs to 12 residues. V was clipped by 3 bases and J by 5 bases, with 7 bases between them.

This clone turned up a few times. The chain uses TRBV6-4 and TRBJ2-5; D remains unclear. The CDR3 covers 14 residues. V gave up 6 bases and J gave up 5 bases, with 16 bases separating them. CDR1 is MRHNA and CDR2 is SNTAGT in the germline V gene. The CDR3 loop is CASRARVLTETQYF. The CDR3, as DNA: TGTGCCAGCAGGGCCCGGGTTTTGACGGAGACCCAGTACTTC.

This sequence joins TRBV25-1 and TRBJ2-3; the D is unclear. Germline V gene data show CDR1 as MGHDK and CDR2 as SYGVNS. The ends were cut back, 1 base at V and 2 bases at J, with 13 bases in the middle. The CDR3 runs to 16 residues. The CDR3 nucleotides are TGTGCCAGCAGTGAATCTTATCTTCCCTACACAGATACGCAGTATTTT. Its translation is CASSESYLPYTDTQYF. Looking up the rest from reference TRBV25-1 and TRBJ2-3 gives the full variable domain: EADIYQTPRYLVIGTGKKITLECSQTMGHDKMYWYQQDPGMELHLIHYSYGVNSTEKGDLSSESTVSRIRTEHFPLTLESARPSHTSQYLCASSESYLPYTDTQYFGPGTRLTVL.

This chain connects TRBV4-3 to TRBJ2-1; D possibly corresponds to TRBD2 (8 bases). The length of the CDR3 is 17 residues. Per the germline V gene, CDR1 is LGHNA and CDR2 is YSLEER. Trimming shortened V by 4 bases and J by 0 bases, and 16 bases separated the two germline ends. CDR3 nucleotide sequence: TGCGCCAGCAGCCCGGGAGGGGGCGGACGCTCCTACAATGAGCAGTTCTTC. It is translated as CASSPGGGGRSYNEQFF.

This clone has a count of ten or more. The chain couples TRBV7-2 to TRBJ1-3; D may be TRBD1 (6 bases). The ends were cut back, 2 bases at V and 0 bases at J, with 11 bases in the middle. The germline gives CDR1 SGHTA, CDR2 FQGNSA. The CDR3 runs 16 residues. The CDR3 loop is CASSLTGPHSGNTIYF. The DNA for the CDR3 is TGTGCCAGCAGCTTAACAGGGCCCCACTCTGGAAACACCATATATTTT.

This clone appeared a few times. The chain employs TRBV5-1 and TRBJ2-3; the D is unclear. V shed 6 bases and J shed 0 bases, with 11 bases lying between them. The CDR3 spans 14 residues. The V gene's germline CDR1 is SGHRS and CDR2 YFSETQ. This chain's CDR3 is CASKGGTSTDTQYF. The CDR3, as DNA: TGCGCCAGCAAGGGCGGAACTAGCACAGATACGCAGTATTTT.

There are a few counts of this clone. The V and J genes are TRBV21-1 and TRBJ2-3; the tabulated D call, TRBD2, remains unverified against the DNA. TRBV21-1 is classified as a pseudogene. This CDR3 spans 18 amino acids. For the CDR3, the DNA is TGTGCCAGCAGAACCTGGAGGCTAGCGGGGTCTAGCACAGATACGCAGTATTTT. It codes for CASRTWRLAGSSTDTQYF.

The genes are TRBV5-6 and TRBJ1-1, with TRBD1 identical over 9 bases. V lost 4 bases to trimming and J lost 6 bases; unmatched junction nucleotides: 10. Germline assignment: CDR1 SGHDT and CDR2 YYEEEE. The CDR3 has 15 residues. The CDR3 coding sequence is TGTGCCAGCAGCAGAACCCGGGACAGGGCAGCTGAAGCTTTCTTT. Translation: CASSRTRDRAAEAFF.

This clone was detected a few times. This rearrangement joins TRBV5-1 to TRBJ2-5; the D is unclear. The end of the DNA fits TRBJ2-7 better, so the J call may be wrong. The germline V gene has CDR1 SGHRS and CDR2 YFSETQ. The CDR3 has 14 residues. CDR3 sequence: CASSLESTTYEQYF. CDR3 bases: TGCGCCAGCAGCTTGGAGTCTACGACCTACGAGCAGTACTTC.

This chain links TRBV11-1 with TRBJ1-6; D not resolved. CDR3 length: 14 residues. Germline CDR1 SGHAT, CDR2 FQDESV (reference sequence). Trimming removed 0 bases from V and 8 bases from J, with 8 bases in between. This CDR3 reads CASSLALVDSPLHF. For the CDR3, the DNA is TGTGCCAGCAGCTTAGCCCTAGTGGATTCACCCCTCCACTTT. The whole variable domain, filled in from reference TRBV11-1 and TRBJ1-6, reads EAEVAQSPRYKITEKSQAVAFWCDPISGHATLYWYRQILGQGPELLVQFQDESVVDDSQLPKDRFSAERLKGVDSTLKIQPAELGDSAMYLCASSLALVDSPLHFGNGTRLTVT.

This clone turned up a few times. The chain is built from TRBV2 and TRBJ2-5; 7 bases line up with TRBD1. CDR1 and CDR2 from the germline V gene are SNHLY and FYNNEI. The CDR3 runs to 15 residues. The V gene end was trimmed by 4 bases and the J gene end by 2 bases; junction bases not matched to a gene: 7. CDR3 amino acids: CASSAGQRTQETQYF. For the CDR3, the DNA is TGTGCCAGCAGTGCGGGACAGAGGACTCAAGAGACCCAGTACTTC.

This clone was detected only a few times. The chain carries TRBV27 and TRBJ1-1; D is undetermined. Germline CDR1 MNHEY, CDR2 SMNVEV (reference sequence). The V end lost 1 base, the J end lost 1 base, and 7 bases lay between the germline ends. The CDR3 sequence is 14 residues long. CDR3 in DNA: TGTGCCAGCAGTTTATGGCGGACGAACACTGAAGCTTTCTTT. Its protein product is CASSLWRTNTEAFF.

The V gene is TRBV7-2, the J gene TRBJ1-1; TRBD1 is a possible D gene (6 bases). V lost 2 bases and J lost 2, with 15 bases in between. Germline V gives CDR1 SGHTA, CDR2 FQGNSA. The CDR3 is 16 amino acids. The CDR3 nucleotides read TGTGCCAGCAGCTTAAGGGGGACCGGCTCTAACACTGAAGCTTTCTTT. Translated, it gives CASSLRGTGSNTEAFF. Combining the CDR3 with reference TRBV7-2 and TRBJ1-1 gives the whole variable domain GAGVSQSPSNKVTEKGKDVELRCDPISGHTALYWYRQSLGQGLEFLIYFQGNSAPDKSGLPSDRFSAERTGGSVSTLTIQRTQQEDSAVYLCASSLRGTGSNTEAFFGQGTRLTVV.

This chain uses TRBV19 with TRBJ1-1; TRBD1 matches 7 bases. This CDR3 spans 15 amino acids. Germline assignment: CDR1 LNHDA and CDR2 SQIVND (reference sequence). V trimming: 6 bases; J trimming: 0 bases; junction bases outside the gene matches: 7. The CDR3 region has the DNA TGTGCCAGTAGCCCCGGGGACAGACTGAACACTGAAGCTTTCTTT. This gives the protein CASSPGDRLNTEAFF.

This clone was seen a handful of times. CDR3 residues: CASSLERGDEKLFF. CDR3 nucleotide sequence: TGCGCCAGCAGCTTGGAGAGGGGAGATGAAAAACTGTTTTTT. This chain uses TRBV5-1 with TRBJ1-4, with a possible D match to TRBD1 (5 bases). Germline CDR1 SGHRS, CDR2 YFSETQ. The CDR3 consists of 14 residues. V was shortened by 0 bases and J by 6 bases, with 9 bases between the two germline ends.

This clone was detected a few times. The chain is built from TRBV5-8 and TRBJ2-1; the D gene is possibly TRBD1 (5 bases). Germline assignment: CDR1 SGHTS and CDR2 YDEGEE. Trimming left V 4 bases short and J 10 bases short, with 9 bases between. The CDR3 sequence is 11 residues long. The CDR3 nucleotides read TGTGCCAGCAGCGCTTACAGGGAGCAGTTCTTC. Encoded protein: CASSAYREQFF.

On this clone itself: This CDR3 is also generated by other DNA sequences in the sample. CDR3 residues: CASSPRLGVSSYNEQFF. The CDR3 nucleotides read TGTGCCAGCTCACCACGATTGGGGGTGAGCTCCTACAATGAGCAGTTCTTC. This sequence joins TRBV18 and TRBJ2-1; D may match TRBD1 or TRBD2 (5 bases each). The CDR3 consists of 17 residues. Per the germline V gene, CDR1 is KGHSH and CDR2 is LQKENI. Trimming shortened V by 1 base and J by 0 bases, and 13 bases separated the two germline ends.

This clone was seen a few times. The chain joins TRBV7-2 to TRBJ2-2, with a possible D match to TRBD2 (7 bases). V lost 5 bases to trimming and J lost 7 bases, with 17 bases between them. The CDR3 covers 15 residues. Per germline, CDR1 SGHTA and CDR2 FQGNSA. The DNA of the CDR3 is TGTGCCAGCAGCCCCCGGAGGGGGGGCGGCGGGGAGCTGTTTTTT. Amino acid sequence: CASSPRRGGGGELFF.

This clone was seen more than once but under ten times. The V and J genes are TRBV7-9 and TRBJ2-7; TRBD1 is a possible D gene (5 bases). Between the trimmed V and J ends, which lost 1 base and 6 bases, there was a span of 10 bases. Germline loops: CDR1 SEHNR, CDR2 FQNEAQ (reference sequence). The CDR3 totals 13 residues. CDR3 bases: TGTGCCAGCAGCTTAGTGCAGGGTGGCGAGCAGTACGTC. Translated, it gives CASSLVQGGEQYV.

This chain uses TRBV11-1 with TRBJ2-2; 7 bases line up with TRBD1. The CDR3 length is 14 residues. The trim removed 6 bases at V and 2 bases at J, leaving 3 bases unmatched. CDR1 and CDR2 from the germline V gene are SGHAT and FQDESV (reference sequence). The CDR3 here is CASRNRGNTGELFF. The CDR3, as DNA: TGTGCCAGCAGAAACAGGGGTAACACCGGGGAGCTGTTTTTT. Complete variable domain (other parts from reference TRBV11-1 and TRBJ2-2): EAEVAQSPRYKITEKSQAVAFWCDPISGHATLYWYRQILGQGPELLVQFQDESVVDDSQLPKDRFSAERLKGVDSTLKIQPAELGDSAMYLCASRNRGNTGELFFGEGSRLTVL.

V gene TRBV28 combines with J gene TRBJ1-4, with D possibly being TRBD1 (5 bases). Germline values: CDR1 MDHEN, CDR2 SYDVKM. V was pared by 3 bases and J by 8 bases, with 13 bases between. CDR3 size: 14 residues. The CDR3 DNA sequence: TGTGCCAGCAGTTTCTCTCGGGGGGGAGAAAAACTGTTTTTT. As protein: CASSFSRGGEKLFF.

V usage is TRBV7-2 and J usage is TRBJ1-4; 8 bases are a match to TRBD1. The germline V gene encodes CDR1 SGHTA and CDR2 FQGNSA. With 5 bases clipped from V and 2 bases from J, the junction kept 4 bases outside the gene matches. The CDR3 totals 15 residues. CDR3 protein: CASSRQGPTNEKLFF. CDR3 nucleotides: TGTGCCAGCAGCCGACAGGGGCCTACTAATGAAAAACTGTTTTTT.

This sequence joins TRBV5-1 and TRBJ1-1; D remains ambiguous. Germline V gives CDR1 SGHRS, CDR2 YFSETQ. This CDR3 region has 16 residues. Trimming left V 1 base short and J 0 bases short, with 13 bases between. The CDR3, as DNA: TGCGCCAGCAGCTTGTTGGAGAGAGGTGTGAACACTGAAGCTTTCTTT. Its translation: CASSLLERGVNTEAFF.

This chain uses TRBV14 with TRBJ1-2; the D is unclear. The germline V gene encodes CDR1 SGHDN and CDR2 FVKESK. The V end lost 2 bases, the J end lost 0 bases, and 13 bases lay between the germline ends. This CDR3 has 16 amino acids. The CDR3: CASSQNSLGANYGYTF. The CDR3 DNA follows: TGTGCCAGCAGCCAAAATAGTCTCGGAGCTAACTATGGCTACACCTTC.